The 30 T cell receptor beta chains below come from one sample, sequenced in a study of blood T cell repertoires in COVID-19. Repertoires were generated with immunoSEQ multiplex PCR, while TCRdb's copy carries only in-frame clones and drops some. The top ten hold roughly 4.2% of the sample, which has 300,000 or so clones, approximately 86% seen once. Sequenced: PBMCs or T cells enriched from blood (not recorded which). These receptors all stem from a woman aged 40 to 55 with acute COVID-19.

The gene calls are TRBV15 and TRBJ1-3; D is ambiguous. Per the germline V gene, CDR1 is LNHNV and CDR2 is YYDKDF (reference sequence). The CDR3 covers 14 residues. Trimming shortened V by 1 base and J by 2 bases, and 6 bases separated the two germline ends. CDR3 protein: CATSRAGPGNTIYF. Written as DNA, the CDR3 is TGTGCCACCAGCAGAGCTGGGCCTGGAAACACCATATATTTT.

V is TRBV15 and J is TRBJ2-1; 12 nucleotides agree with TRBD2. The CDR3 has 16 residues. CDR1 and CDR2 from the germline V gene are LNHNV and YYDKDF (reference sequence). The J segment lost 7 bases and the V segment lost 0 bases, leaving 4 bases of the junction unmatched. The CDR3 protein is CATSRETSGRPNEQFF. CDR3 DNA: TGTGCCACCAGCAGAGAAACTAGCGGGAGGCCTAATGAGCAGTTCTTC.

This chain connects TRBV6-5 to TRBJ2-7; 7 nucleotides match TRBD2. Germline lookup yields CDR1 MNHEY and CDR2 SVGAGI. Unmatched junction bases numbered 7, after V lost 6 bases and J lost 2 bases. The CDR3 covers 14 residues. CDR3 in amino acids: CASRGTIGPYEQYF. As DNA, the CDR3 is TGTGCCAGCAGAGGGACTATCGGTCCCTACGAGCAGTACTTC.

V is TRBV2 and J is TRBJ1-1, with a tentative D call TRBD1 (5 bases). V lost 0 bases and J lost 5, with 13 bases in between. The CDR3 totals 15 residues. Germline V gives CDR1 SNHLY, CDR2 FYNNEI. The CDR3 loop is CASSEALSEGTEAFF. For the CDR3, the DNA is TGTGCCAGCAGTGAAGCGCTTTCGGAGGGGACTGAAGCTTTCTTT.

This clone came up once. CDR3 coding DNA: TGTGCCAGCAGCGTGGACCCGGGAAGCTCCTACAATGAGCAGTTCTTC. Translated: CASSVDPGSSYNEQFF. The chain is built from TRBV9 and TRBJ2-1; D perhaps matches TRBD2 (5 bases). CDR1 and CDR2 from the germline V gene are SGDLS and YYNGEE. The CDR3 is made up of 16 amino acids. The germline V and J ends were trimmed by 2 bases and 0 bases, with 12 bases remaining between them.

The rearrangement uses TRBV25-1 and TRBJ2-1; 13 positions agree with TRBD2. This CDR3 has 14 residues. Germline CDR1 is MGHDK and CDR2 is SYGVNS. J lost 6 bases, V lost 8 bases, and 4 bases had no gene match. The CDR3 coding sequence is TGTGCCAGCGCCACTAGCGGGAGGGCCAATGAGCAGTTCTTC. Translating gives CASATSGRANEQFF. The full variable domain, in which reference TRBV25-1 and TRBJ2-1 provide the parts outside the CDR3, is EADIYQTPRYLVIGTGKKITLECSQTMGHDKMYWYQQDPGMELHLIHYSYGVNSTEKGDLSSESTVSRIRTEHFPLTLESARPSHTSQYLCASATSGRANEQFFGPGTRLTVL.

J is TRBJ1-2 and V is TRBV3-1 (or the pseudogene TRBV3-2); the match to TRBD1 covers 9 bases. J was trimmed by 6 bases and V by 6 bases; bases with no gene match: 14. The CDR3 length is 16 residues. Germline V gene data show CDR1 as LGHDT and CDR2 as YNNKEL (reference sequence). The CDR3 DNA follows: TGTGCCAGCAGACGGGCTTCGGGACAGGGAGCTGATGGCTACACCTTC. It translates to CASRRASGQGADGYTF.

The chain carries TRBV28 and TRBJ1-5, with TRBD1 matching 8 bases. The V gene's germline CDR1 is MDHEN and CDR2 SYDVKM. The CDR3 length is 17 residues. The trim removed 11 bases at V and 5 bases at J, leaving 20 bases unmatched. CDR3 loop: CAGSLGRTGRSHQPQHF. CDR3 DNA: TGTGCCGGATCCCTGGGCCGGACAGGGAGGTCTCATCAGCCCCAGCATTTT.

The genes are TRBV18 and TRBJ1-6; 10 bases are shared with TRBD1. The trim removed 3 bases at V and 8 bases at J, leaving 1 base unmatched. There are 14 residues in the CDR3. The germline V gene has CDR1 KGHSH and CDR2 LQKENI. CDR3 bases: TGTGCCAGCTCACCCGGGACAGGGGATTCACCCCTCCACTTT. This codes for CASSPGTGDSPLHF.

Concerning this clone: The junction differs from germline at one of its ends, possibly a read error. The genes are TRBV3-1 (or the pseudogene TRBV3-2) and TRBJ1-4; no clear D. The CDR3 has 14 residues. CDR1 and CDR2 (germline): LGHDT, YNNKEL (reference sequence). This CDR3 is CASSQGNINEKLFF. As DNA, the CDR3 is TGTGCCAGCAGTCAAGGAAACATTAATGAAAAACTGTTTTTT.

The J gene is TRBJ2-3, the V gene TRBV4-3; TRBD1 might be the D (6 bases). CDR3 length: 16 residues. CDR1 is LGHNA, CDR2 YSLEER, per germline. V was trimmed by 0 bases and J by 1 base, leaving 11 bases between them. This chain's CDR3 is CASSQDKGHGTDTQYF. As DNA, the CDR3 is TGCGCCAGCAGCCAAGATAAGGGACATGGCACAGATACGCAGTATTTT.

This clone was seen only a few times. The J gene is TRBJ1-5, the V gene TRBV2; no clear D gene. The germline V gene encodes CDR1 SNHLY and CDR2 FYNNEI. CDR3 length: 16 residues. V gave up 6 bases and J gave up 2 bases, with 17 bases separating them. The CDR3 DNA is TGTGCCAGCAGCGAAAGTCTGGGTCAGGGCAATCAGCCCCAGCATTTT. As protein: CASSESLGQGNQPQHF.

The CDR3 nucleotides are TGTGCCATAGGACAGGGGGACACCTACGAGCAGTACTTC. Translating gives CAIGQGDTYEQYF. The J gene is TRBJ2-7, the V gene TRBV2, with TRBD1 matching 10 bases. CDR3 size: 13 residues. V lost 10 bases, J lost 2 bases, and 5 bases stayed unmatched. Per the germline V gene, CDR1 is SNHLY and CDR2 is FYNNEI.

A single count supports this clone. The rearrangement uses TRBV20-1 and TRBJ1-5; D unresolved. This CDR3 contains 13 residues. Germline loops: CDR1 DFQATT, CDR2 SNEGSKA (reference sequence). Trimming shortened V by 3 bases and J by 4 bases, and 10 bases separated the two germline ends. DNA for the CDR3: TGCAGTGCTAGTCCGGGAATTAATCAGCCCCAGCATTTT. It specifies CSASPGINQPQHF.

The rearrangement joins TRBV7-9 to TRBJ2-1; D uncertain. Looked up from germline, CDR1 is SEHNR and CDR2 is FQNEAQ (reference sequence). The CDR3 covers 14 residues. V was trimmed by 5 bases and J by 6 bases, leaving 14 bases between them. CDR3: CASSPQPRGNEQFF. The CDR3 DNA follows: TGTGCCAGCAGCCCCCAGCCCCGCGGCAATGAGCAGTTCTTC.

This chain joins TRBV2 and TRBJ1-2, with 8 bases identical to TRBD1. Trimming removed 5 bases from V and 10 bases from J; junction bases left unmatched: 12. The CDR3 runs to 14 residues. CDR1 is SNHLY and CDR2 is FYNNEI in the germline V gene. CDR3 nucleotide sequence: TGTGCCAGCAGTACCGGGACAGGTAGTCTCGACTACACCTTC. This translates into CASSTGTGSLDYTF.

V and J are TRBV7-6 and TRBJ2-3; tentative D call: TRBD1 (5 bases). The ends were cut back, 4 bases at V and 2 bases at J, with 10 bases in the middle. The CDR3 has 14 residues. The germline V gene encodes CDR1 SGHVS and CDR2 FNYEAQ. The CDR3 spells CASSSRGFTDTQYF. The CDR3 DNA reads TGTGCCAGCAGCTCAAGGGGTTTCACAGATACGCAGTATTTT. The whole variable domain, remainder taken from reference TRBV7-6 and TRBJ2-3, is GAGVSQSPRYKVTKRGQDVALRCDPISGHVSLYWYRQALGQGPEFLTYFNYEAQQDKSGLPNDRFSAERPEGSISTLTIQRTEQRDSAMYRCASSSRGFTDTQYFGPGTRLTVL.

This clone occurred a few times. This chain joins TRBV5-4 and TRBJ2-7, with TRBD2 as a possible D gene (6 bases). This CDR3 is built from 15 residues. Between the trimmed V and J ends, which lost 3 bases and 5 bases, there was a span of 18 bases. CDR1 is SGHNT and CDR2 is YYREEE in the germline V gene (reference sequence). The CDR3 sequence is CASSSAGNAENEQYF. DNA of the CDR3: TGTGCCAGCAGCTCCGCGGGGAACGCGGAGAACGAGCAGTACTTC.

V gene TRBV6-6 combines with J gene TRBJ1-2, with 8 bases matching TRBD1. The CDR3 is 17 residues long. V gave up 5 bases and J gave up 0 bases; unmatched junction bases: 11. Looked up from germline, CDR1 is MNHNY and CDR2 is SVGAGI (reference sequence). CDR3 nucleotide sequence: TGTGCCAGCAGTCACAACCGGGACAGGACCTCTAACTATGGCTACACCTTC. Its protein product is CASSHNRDRTSNYGYTF.

The CDR3 is CASSQGSTSFNEQFF. The CDR3 region has the DNA TGTGCCAGCAGCCAAGGTAGTACCTCTTTCAATGAGCAGTTCTTC. This rearrangement joins TRBV14 to TRBJ2-1, with D unresolved. The V and J ends lost 1 base and 6 bases respectively, with 13 bases between them. CDR1 and CDR2 from the germline V gene are SGHDN and FVKESK. This CDR3 region has 15 residues.

CDR3: CASSQAPGAAQYF. The CDR3, as DNA: TGCGCCAGCAGCCAAGCCCCAGGGGCTGCGCAGTATTTT. The chain has TRBV4-3 and TRBJ2-3; possible D gene TRBD1, 6 bases. The germline V gene encodes CDR1 LGHNA and CDR2 YSLEER. V shed 1 base and J shed 10 bases, with 12 bases lying between them. The CDR3 covers 13 residues.

The chain carries TRBV28 and TRBJ2-4; D is unclear. Germline CDR1 is MDHEN and CDR2 is SYDVKM. The CDR3 sequence is 14 residues long. V was shortened by 2 bases and J by 7 bases, with 12 bases between the two germline ends. In nucleotides, the CDR3 is TGTGCCAGCAGTTTAGCGGCAGTTCGGAACATTCAGTACTTC. It codes for CASSLAAVRNIQYF. The complete variable domain, with remaining parts taken from reference TRBV28 and TRBJ2-4, reads DVKVTQSSRYLVKRTGEKVFLECVQDMDHENMFWYRQDPGLGLRLIYFSYDVKMKEKGDIPEGYSVSREKKERFSLILESASTNQTSMYLCASSLAAVRNIQYFGAGTRLSVL.

J is TRBJ2-1 and V is TRBV6-2 or TRBV6-3; 14 bases are shared with TRBD2. This CDR3 spans 20 amino acids. V shed 2 bases, J shed 8 bases, and the junction held 17 bases outside the gene matches. In germline, CDR1 is MNHEY, CDR2 SVGEGT. The CDR3 DNA sequence: TGTGCCAGCAGTTACCCCCGGGACAGGGGGACTAGCGGGAGCTATTATGAGCAGTTCTTC. Translated, it gives CASSYPRDRGTSGSYYEQFF.

This chain joins TRBV9 and TRBJ1-2; D not certain. Germline CDR1 reads SGDLS; CDR2 reads YYNGEE. There are 14 residues in the CDR3. V was pared by 0 bases and J by 4 bases, with 10 bases between. This CDR3 is CASSVEGRGYGYTF. The CDR3 region has the DNA TGTGCCAGCAGCGTAGAGGGCCGGGGCTATGGCTACACCTTC.

The gene calls are TRBV15 and TRBJ1-2, with D unclear. Per the germline V gene, CDR1 is LNHNV and CDR2 is YYDKDF (reference sequence). Deletions cut 0 bases from V and 7 bases from J, with 15 bases between. The CDR3 is 15 amino acids. The CDR3 is CATSRDRKSASGYTF. CDR3 coding DNA: TGTGCCACCAGCAGAGATAGAAAAAGCGCCTCTGGCTACACCTTC.

This clone was seen once. The rearrangement links TRBV27 to TRBJ2-2; 12 nucleotides align to TRBD2. The J segment lost 0 bases and the V segment lost 6 bases, leaving 5 bases of the junction unmatched. The CDR3 runs to 17 residues. Germline CDR1 and CDR2: MNHEY and SMNVEV (reference sequence). CDR3 amino acids: CASRTSGRSSNTGELFF. In nucleotides, the CDR3 is TGTGCCAGCAGGACTAGCGGGAGATCGTCGAACACCGGGGAGCTGTTTTTT.

The chain carries TRBV4-2 and TRBJ2-1; TRBD1 aligns across 9 bases. The CDR3 length is 17 residues. The J segment lost 2 bases and the V segment lost 3 bases, leaving 8 bases of the junction unmatched. Per the germline V gene, CDR1 is LGHNA and CDR2 is YNFKEQ. The CDR3 DNA reads TGTGCCAGCAGCCACTCAATGGGACAGGGTACCTACAATGAGCAGTTCTTC. The encoded protein is CASSHSMGQGTYNEQFF.

This chain links TRBV5-1 with TRBJ2-3; 11 bases agree with TRBD1. Germline V gene sequence: CDR1 SGHRS, CDR2 YFSETQ. This CDR3 is 16 amino acids long. The V gene end was trimmed by 0 bases and the J gene end by 3 bases; junction bases not matched to a gene: 3. CDR3 residues: CASSLAGQGATDTQYF. Here the CDR3 DNA reads TGCGCCAGCAGCTTGGCCGGACAGGGGGCAACAGATACGCAGTATTTT. Full variable domain (rest looked up from reference TRBV5-1 and TRBJ2-3): KAGVTQTPRYLIKTRGQQVTLSCSPISGHRSVSWYQQTPGQGLQFLFEYFSETQRNKGNFPGRFSGRQFSNSRSEMNVSTLELGDSALYLCASSLAGQGATDTQYFGPGTRLTVL.

This chain joins TRBV7-2 and TRBJ2-3, with D uncertain. CDR3 length equals 15 residues. V was shortened by 1 base and J by 0 bases, with 8 bases between the two germline ends. Germline-derived CDR1 and CDR2 are SGHTA and FQGNSA. CDR3 residues: CASSLGQTSTDTQYF. In DNA, the CDR3 is TGTGCCAGCAGCTTAGGCCAAACTAGCACAGATACGCAGTATTTT.

This chain uses TRBV7-2 with TRBJ1-6; weak D call: TRBD1 (5 bases). The germline V and J ends were trimmed by 1 base and 13 bases, with 17 bases remaining between them. Germline CDR1 is SGHTA and CDR2 is FQGNSA. This CDR3 has 15 residues. The CDR3 sequence is CASSLVGGTIGPLHF. The CDR3, as DNA: TGTGCCAGCAGCTTAGTCGGGGGGACGATAGGTCCCCTCCACTTT. The variable domain in full, completed from reference TRBV7-2 and TRBJ1-6, reads GAGVSQSPSNKVTEKGKDVELRCDPISGHTALYWYRQSLGQGLEFLIYFQGNSAPDKSGLPSDRFSAERTGGSVSTLTIQRTQQEDSAVYLCASSLVGGTIGPLHFGNGTRLTVT.